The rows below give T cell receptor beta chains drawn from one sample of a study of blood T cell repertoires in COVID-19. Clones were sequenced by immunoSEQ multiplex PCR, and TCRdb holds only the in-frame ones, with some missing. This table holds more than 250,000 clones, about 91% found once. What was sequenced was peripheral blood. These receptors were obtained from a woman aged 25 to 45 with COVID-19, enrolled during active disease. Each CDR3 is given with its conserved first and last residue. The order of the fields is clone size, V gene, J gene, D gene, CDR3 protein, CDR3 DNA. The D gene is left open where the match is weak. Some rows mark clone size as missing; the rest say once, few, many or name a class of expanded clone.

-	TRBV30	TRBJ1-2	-	CAWSVANYGYTF	TGTGCCTGGAGCGTAGCAAACTATGGCTACACCTTC
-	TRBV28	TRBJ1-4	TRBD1	CASNRDRGQGEKLFF	TGTGCCAGCAATCGGGACAGGGGGCAGGGTGAAAAACTGTTTTTT
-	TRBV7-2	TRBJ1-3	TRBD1	CASSWDRGNTIYF	TGTGCCAGCAGCTGGGACAGGGGGAACACCATATATTTT
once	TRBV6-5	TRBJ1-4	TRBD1	CASSYRSGTGGEKLFF	TGTGCCAGCAGTTACCGGTCCGGGACAGGGGGCGAAAAACTGTTTTTT
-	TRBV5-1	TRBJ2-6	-	CASSGQAGANVLTF	TGCGCCAGCAGCGGGCAGGCTGGGGCCAACGTCCTGACTTTC
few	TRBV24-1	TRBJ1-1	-	CATRSELNTEAFF	TGTGCCACCAGATCGGAGCTGAACACTGAAGCTTTCTTT
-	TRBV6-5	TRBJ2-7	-	CASTGRGYEQYF	TGTGCCAGCACAGGCAGGGGCTACGAGCAGTACTTC
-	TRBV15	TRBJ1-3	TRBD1	CATSRGGTGQWGNTIYF	TGTGCCACCAGCAGAGGAGGGACAGGGCAATGGGGAAACACCATATATTTT
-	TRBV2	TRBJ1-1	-	CASRQGGAVLNTEAFF	TGTGCCAGCCGGCAGGGAGGGGCCGTACTTAACACTGAAGCTTTCTTT
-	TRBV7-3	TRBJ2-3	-	CASSLTIGDTDTQYF	TGTGCCAGCAGCTTAACGATAGGGGACACAGATACGCAGTATTTT
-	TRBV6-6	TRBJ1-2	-	CASSYSTKGANYGYTF	TGTGCCAGCAGTTACTCGACTAAGGGGGCTAACTATGGCTACACCTTC
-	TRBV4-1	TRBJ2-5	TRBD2	CASSLSRTSGQETQYF	TGCGCCAGCAGCCTTTCCCGGACTAGCGGTCAAGAGACCCAGTACTTC
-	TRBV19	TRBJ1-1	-	CASSIGATEAFF	TGTGCCAGTAGTATAGGGGCCACTGAAGCTTTCTTT
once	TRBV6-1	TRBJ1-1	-	CASSDSEGYTEAFF	TGTGCCAGCAGTGATTCCGAGGGTTACACTGAAGCTTTCTTT
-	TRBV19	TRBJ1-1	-	CASSSSTGMNTEAFF	TGTGCCAGTAGTAGCAGCACAGGGATGAACACTGAAGCTTTCTTT
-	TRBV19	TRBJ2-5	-	CASSMELETQYF	TGTGCCAGTAGTATGGAGTTGGAGACCCAGTACTTC
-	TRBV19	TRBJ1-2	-	CASSIGRKNYGYTF	TGTGCCAGTAGTATAGGGAGGAAAAACTATGGCTACACCTTC
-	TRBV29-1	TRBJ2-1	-	CSVEDLLANEQFF	TGCAGCGTTGAAGATCTGCTAGCGAATGAGCAGTTCTTC
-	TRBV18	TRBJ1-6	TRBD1	CASSPGQGGSPLHF	TGTGCCAGCTCACCGGGACAGGGGGGTTCACCCCTCCACTTT
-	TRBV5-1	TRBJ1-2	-	CASSLAPDSTYGYTF	TGCGCCAGCAGCTTGGCGCCCGACAGTACCTATGGCTACACCTTC
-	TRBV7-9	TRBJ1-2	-	CASSLGQDGPKGYTF	TGTGCCAGCAGCTTAGGACAGGACGGCCCCAAGGGCTACACCTTC
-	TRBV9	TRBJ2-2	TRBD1	CASSPRSGTGGIANTGELFF	TGTGCCAGCAGCCCGCGTAGCGGGACAGGGGGCATCGCGAACACCGGGGAGCTGTTTTTT
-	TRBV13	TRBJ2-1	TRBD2	CASSLGTSGGNEQFF	TGTGCCAGCAGCCTCGGGACTAGCGGGGGGAATGAGCAGTTCTTC
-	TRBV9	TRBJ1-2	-	CASSVVRGDGYTF	TGTGCCAGCAGCGTAGTTCGGGGAGATGGCTACACCTTC
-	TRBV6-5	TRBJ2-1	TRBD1	CASSLPGGFGDEQFF	TGTGCCAGCAGTCTTCCAGGGGGCTTTGGCGATGAGCAGTTCTTC
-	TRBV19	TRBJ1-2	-	CASTPGGIYGYTF	TGTGCCAGTACCCCGGGCGGGATCTATGGCTACACCTTC
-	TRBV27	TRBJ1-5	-	CASSLREGQPQHF	TGTGCCAGCAGTCTCAGGGAGGGTCAGCCCCAGCATTTT
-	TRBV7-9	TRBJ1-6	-	CASSQDSNSPLHF	TGTGCCAGCAGCCAGGACAGTAATTCACCCCTCCACTTT
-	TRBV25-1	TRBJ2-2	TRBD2	CASKGGSNTGELFF	TGTGCCAGCAAGGGAGGGAGTAACACCGGGGAGCTGTTTTTT
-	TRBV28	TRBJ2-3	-	CASSLLDSPGADTQYF	TGTGCCAGCAGTTTATTAGACAGCCCCGGAGCAGATACGCAGTATTTT
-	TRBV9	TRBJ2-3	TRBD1	CASSVEQGGTDTQYF	TGTGCCAGCAGCGTAGAGCAGGGGGGCACAGATACGCAGTATTTT
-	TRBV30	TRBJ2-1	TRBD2	CAWRRLAGGQVEQFF	TGTGCCTGGAGGAGACTAGCGGGGGGGCAGGTTGAGCAGTTCTTC
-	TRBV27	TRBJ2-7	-	CASSLSGRVYEQYF	TGTGCCAGCAGTTTATCGGGCAGGGTATACGAGCAGTACTTC
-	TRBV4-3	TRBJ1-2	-	CASSQRQEYYYGYTF	TGCGCCAGCAGCCAACGGCAGGAATATTACTATGGCTACACCTTC
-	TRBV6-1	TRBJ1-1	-	CASSRGQEAFF	TGTGCCAGCAGTCGCGGACAGGAAGCTTTCTTT
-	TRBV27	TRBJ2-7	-	CASSSLDGYEQYF	TGTGCCAGCAGTTCCCTAGATGGGTACGAGCAGTACTTC
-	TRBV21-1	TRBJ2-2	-	CASSKDAGQTNTGELFF	TGTGCCAGCAGCAAAGATGCGGGGCAGACGAACACCGGGGAGCTGTTTTTT
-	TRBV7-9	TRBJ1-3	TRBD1	CASSSRDRSGNTIYF	TGTGCCAGCAGCTCGAGGGACAGATCTGGAAACACCATATATTTT
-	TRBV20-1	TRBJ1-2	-	CSAGGYFGYTF	TGCAGTGCTGGGGGGTATTTTGGCTACACCTTC
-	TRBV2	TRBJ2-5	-	CASRGSGGETQYF	TGTGCCAGCAGAGGATCCGGCGGGGAGACCCAGTACTTC
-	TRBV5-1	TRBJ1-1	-	CASRSPGGDMNTEAFF	TGCGCCAGCAGGTCCCCTGGGGGGGACATGAACACTGAAGCTTTCTTT
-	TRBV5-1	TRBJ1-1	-	CASSLDPGRFTEAFF	TGCGCCAGCAGCTTGGATCCAGGGAGGTTTACTGAAGCTTTCTTT
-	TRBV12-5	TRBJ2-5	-	CASGPPYGETQYF	TGTGCTAGTGGTCCTCCCTACGGTGAGACCCAGTACTTC
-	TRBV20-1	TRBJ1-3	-	CSGLRGNTIYF	TGCAGTGGACTTCGCGGAAACACCATATATTTT
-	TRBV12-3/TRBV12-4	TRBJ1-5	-	CASSGFGNQPQHF	TGTGCCAGTTCAGGTTTCGGCAATCAGCCCCAGCATTTT
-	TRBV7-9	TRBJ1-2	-	CASSPREGGGYTF	TGTGCCAGCAGCCCCCGCGAGGGTGGTGGCTACACCTTC
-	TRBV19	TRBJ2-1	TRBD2	CASSLRGGPYNEQFF	TGTGCCAGTAGTCTGCGGGGGGGACCCTACAATGAGCAGTTCTTC
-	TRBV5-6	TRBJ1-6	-	CASSFPSTGRDNSPLHF	TGTGCCAGCAGCTTCCCATCGACAGGTCGGGATAATTCACCCCTCCACTTT
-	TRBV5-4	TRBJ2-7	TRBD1	CASSWDRGYQYF	TGTGCCAGCAGCTGGGACAGGGGATACCAGTACTTC
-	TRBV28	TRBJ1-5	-	CASSPISGSQPQHF	TGTGCCAGCAGTCCGATCTCGGGGAGTCAGCCCCAGCATTTT
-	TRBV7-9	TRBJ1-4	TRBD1	CASSLGQGVEKLFF	TGTGCCAGCAGCTTAGGACAGGGTGTCGAAAAACTGTTTTTT
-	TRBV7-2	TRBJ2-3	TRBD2	CASSKTSGGATDTQYF	TGTGCCAGCAGCAAGACTAGCGGGGGTGCCACAGATACGCAGTATTTT
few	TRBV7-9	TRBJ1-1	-	CASTYSTGTLGAFF	TGTGCCAGCACCTACTCGACAGGAACTCTGGGAGCTTTCTTT
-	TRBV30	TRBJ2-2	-	CAWSKDRGTGELFF	TGTGCCTGGAGTAAGGACAGAGGCACCGGGGAGCTGTTTTTT
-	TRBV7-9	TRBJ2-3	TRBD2	CASSLGRLAGGPTQYF	TGTGCCAGCAGCTTAGGACGACTAGCGGGGGGGCCTACGCAGTATTTT
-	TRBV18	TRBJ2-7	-	CASSPGQSSYEQYF	TGTGCCAGCTCACCGGGGCAGAGCTCCTACGAGCAGTACTTC
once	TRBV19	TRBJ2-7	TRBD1	CASRGDRGYEQYF	TGTGCCAGTAGAGGAGACAGGGGGTACGAGCAGTACTTC
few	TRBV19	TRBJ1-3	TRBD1	CASSISSGGISGNTIYF	TGTGCCAGTAGTATAAGTTCAGGGGGCATCTCTGGAAACACCATATATTTT
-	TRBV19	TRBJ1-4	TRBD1	CASSPGTAQNEKLFF	TGTGCCAGTAGTCCCGGGACAGCCCAAAATGAAAAACTGTTTTTT